The sequence of this T cell receptor beta chain was determined in a study of blood T cell repertoires in COVID-19. For the study at large: Specimens from acute and convalescent COVID-19 originated in the United States, Italy and Spain.

Generated by immunoSEQ multiplex PCR, the TCRdb table keeps only in-frame clones and is missing some. The sample records 55,000 or so clones, about three quarters being singletons. Trimming removed 4 bases at V and 7 bases at J, with 24 bases between. The germline V gene has CDR1 MGHRA and CDR2 YSYEKL. The CDR3 loop spans 17 amino acids. The gene calls are TRBV4-1 and TRBJ2-3; D gene unclear. Material: peripheral blood. The sequence derives from a man aged 30-40 years with COVID-19, enrolled during active disease. The CDR3, as DNA: TGCGCCAGCAGCCGCGGTGGAGTAGCTCTTCTAGGAAATACGCAGTATTTT. Protein sequence: CASSRGGVALLGNTQYF.